The rows below give T cell receptor beta chains drawn from one sample of a study of T cells in Graves' hyperthyroidism and ophthalmopathy. TCRdb re-called the multiplex PCR reads through MiXCR, storing one row per CDR3 protein. The sample includes approximately 610,000 distinct CDR3 sequences, 14% to 15% of them seen just once. Material for sequencing was blood. These receptors all stem from a woman aged 40 to 49 with Graves' ophthalmopathy. Each CDR3 is given with its conserved first and last residue. Fields, in order: clone size, V gene, J gene, D gene, CDR3 DNA, CDR3 protein. The D gene is left open where the match is weak. Some rows mark clone size as missing; the rest say once, few, many or name a class of expanded clone.

size: many
V: TRBV5-6
J: TRBJ2-7
D: TRBD2
DNA: TGTGCCAGCAGCCGACTAGCGGGAGGGCCTATCCCCGAGCAGTACTTC
CDR3: CASSRLAGGPIPEQYF

size: NA
V: TRBV29-1
J: TRBJ1-1
D: NA
DNA: TGCAGCGCTTACGGACAGATTAACACTGAAGCTTTCTTT
CDR3: CSAYGQINTEAFF

size: many
V: TRBV20-1
J: TRBJ2-5
D: NA
DNA: TGCAGTGCTAGAGATCCGGGGGTAGGAGAGACCCAGTACTTC
CDR3: CSARDPGVGETQYF

size: many
V: TRBV20-1
J: TRBJ2-7
D: NA
DNA: TGCAGTGCTCCCGGGGGAGGACTGTACGAGCAGTACTTC
CDR3: CSAPGGGLYEQYF

size: few
V: TRBV3-1
J: TRBJ2-3
D: TRBD2
DNA: TGTGCCAGCAGCCAAGATGGGGCTAGCGGGGCAGATACGCAGTATTTT
CDR3: CASSQDGASGADTQYF

size: many
V: TRBV5-1
J: TRBJ2-7
D: NA
DNA: TGCGCCAGCAGCTTGGCGACAGCCGGGGTGTACGAGCAGTACTTC
CDR3: CASSLATAGVYEQYF

size: NA
V: TRBV20-1
J: TRBJ1-2
D: NA
DNA: TGCAGTGCCCCCGATTTGGGGGGCAGCGGCTATGGCTACACCTTC
CDR3: CSAPDLGGSGYGYTF

size: many
V: TRBV19
J: TRBJ2-3
D: NA
DNA: TGTGCCAGTGGCTCGGGCACAGATACGCAGTATTTT
CDR3: CASGSGTDTQYF

size: NA
V: TRBV6-5
J: TRBJ2-7
D: TRBD1
DNA: TGTGCCAGCAGTTATTACAGGGGGCCGGGTAAGACCTACGAGCAGTACTTC
CDR3: CASSYYRGPGKTYEQYF

size: few
V: TRBV29-1
J: TRBJ1-2
D: TRBD1
DNA: TGCAGCGTCCCATACAGGGGGGGCTACACCTTC
CDR3: CSVPYRGGYTF

size: NA
V: TRBV11-2
J: TRBJ2-4
D: TRBD2
DNA: TGTGCCAGCAGCTTGCGGACTAGCGGGATAAAGGATCAGTACTTC
CDR3: CASSLRTSGIKDQYF

size: few
V: TRBV3-1
J: TRBJ1-2
D: TRBD1
DNA: TGTGCCAGCAGCCAAGCCCAGGGGGAGAGGGGCTACACCTTC
CDR3: CASSQAQGERGYTF

size: many
V: TRBV28
J: TRBJ1-5
D: NA
DNA: TGTGCCAGCAGTTTAGATCAAGCCCAGCATTTT
CDR3: CASSLDQAQHF

size: NA
V: TRBV28
J: TRBJ1-1
D: NA
DNA: TGTGCCAGCAGCGTAGTGCCCTACACTGAAGCTTTCTTT
CDR3: CASSVVPYTEAFF

size: few
V: TRBV20-1
J: TRBJ2-5
D: NA
DNA: TGCAGTGCTATACACCGCCAAGAGACCCAGTACTTC
CDR3: CSAIHRQETQYF

size: NA
V: TRBV11-2
J: TRBJ2-7
D: NA
DNA: TGTGCCAGCAGTTTGGTGCCGGATGGGCAGTACTTC
CDR3: CASSLVPDGQYF

size: NA
V: TRBV18
J: TRBJ2-7
D: NA
DNA: TGTGCCAGCTCACCCACTGGCGGAGTCCGGTGGGAGCAGTACTTC
CDR3: CASSPTGGVRWEQYF

size: few
V: TRBV29-1
J: TRBJ2-2
D: TRBD2
DNA: TGCAGCGTTGAGTCTGAGGGTGGTTGGGAGGGATACACCGGGGAGCTGTTTTTT
CDR3: CSVESEGGWEGYTGELFF

size: many
V: TRBV11-2
J: TRBJ2-7
D: TRBD1
DNA: TGTGCCAGCAGCTTAGTGGGGGACAGGGGTTCCTACGAGCAGTACTTC
CDR3: CASSLVGDRGSYEQYF

size: many
V: TRBV4-1
J: TRBJ2-7
D: NA
DNA: TGCGCCAGCAGCCAACACATCCAGGGGTCCTACGAGCAGTACTTC
CDR3: CASSQHIQGSYEQYF

size: NA
V: TRBV19
J: TRBJ2-5
D: NA
DNA: TGTGCCAGTAGTATGGGGTACCAAGAGACCCAGTACTTC
CDR3: CASSMGYQETQYF

size: many
V: TRBV20-1
J: TRBJ1-5
D: TRBD1
DNA: TGCAGTGCTAGAGATGACAGGGACAATCAGCCCCAGCATTTT
CDR3: CSARDDRDNQPQHF

size: many
V: TRBV12-3/TRBV12-4
J: TRBJ1-5
D: NA
DNA: TGTGCCAGCCGCAGGGAGGGTCAGCCCCAGCATTTT
CDR3: CASRREGQPQHF

size: many
V: TRBV6-1
J: TRBJ2-3
D: NA
DNA: TGTGCCAGCAGCCGTAGCGCTAGCACAGATACGCAGTATTTT
CDR3: CASSRSASTDTQYF

size: NA
V: TRBV6-4
J: TRBJ1-5
D: TRBD1
DNA: TGTGCCAGCAGCTATGCCGGGACAGGCGGGTCTCAGCCCCAGCATTTT
CDR3: CASSYAGTGGSQPQHF

size: many
V: TRBV6-5
J: TRBJ2-7
D: TRBD1
DNA: TGTGCCAGCAGTTACGGGACAGGGAAGTCCTACGAGCAGTACTTC
CDR3: CASSYGTGKSYEQYF

size: many
V: TRBV2
J: TRBJ2-7
D: NA
DNA: TGTGCCAGCAGGGCGTCTACCGGAGGGGGCTACGAGCAGTACTTC
CDR3: CASRASTGGGYEQYF

size: NA
V: TRBV5-1
J: TRBJ2-7
D: NA
DNA: TGCGCCAGCAGCCTCTTACAGAAAGGGGTCTTGGGCGAGCAGTACTTC
CDR3: CASSLLQKGVLGEQYF

size: many
V: TRBV6-5
J: TRBJ1-2
D: TRBD1
DNA: TGTGCCAGCAGTTACGCAGGGGGCGGGGACACCTTC
CDR3: CASSYAGGGDTF